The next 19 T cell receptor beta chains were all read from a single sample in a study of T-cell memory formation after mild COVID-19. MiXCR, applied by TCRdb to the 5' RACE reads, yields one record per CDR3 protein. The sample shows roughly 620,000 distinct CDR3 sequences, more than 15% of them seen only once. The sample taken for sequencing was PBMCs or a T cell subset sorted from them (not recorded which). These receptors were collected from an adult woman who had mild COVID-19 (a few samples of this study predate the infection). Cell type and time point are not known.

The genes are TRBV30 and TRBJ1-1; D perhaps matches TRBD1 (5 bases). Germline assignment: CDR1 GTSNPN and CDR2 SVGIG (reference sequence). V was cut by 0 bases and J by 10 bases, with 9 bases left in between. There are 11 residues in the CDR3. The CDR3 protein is CAWSVPGPAFF. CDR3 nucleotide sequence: TGTGCCTGGAGTGTACCGGGGCCAGCTTTCTTT. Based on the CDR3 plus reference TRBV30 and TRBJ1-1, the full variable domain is SQTIHQWPATLVQPVGSPLSLECTVEGTSNPNLYWYRQAAGRGLQLLFYSVGIGQISSEVPQNLSASRPQDRQFILSSKKLLLSDSGFYLCAWSVPGPAFFGQGTRLTVV.

CDR3 DNA sequence: TGTGCCAGCAGCCCTTCTCCGGGACTAGCTAGGGATACGCAGTATTTT. Its translation: CASSPSPGLARDTQYF. This rearrangement joins TRBV9 to TRBJ2-3; 9 bases line up with TRBD2. V shed 4 bases and J 6 bases; nucleotides not matched to a gene: 12. Germline assignment: CDR1 SGDLS and CDR2 YYNGEE. The CDR3 contains 16 residues.

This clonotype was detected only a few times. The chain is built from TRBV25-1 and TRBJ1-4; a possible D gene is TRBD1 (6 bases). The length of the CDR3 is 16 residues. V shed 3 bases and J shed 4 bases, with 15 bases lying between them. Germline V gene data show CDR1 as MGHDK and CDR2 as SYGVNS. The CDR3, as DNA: TGTGCCAGCAGTGAGAACCAGGGGCTTGGTAATGAAAAACTGTTTTTT. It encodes CASSENQGLGNEKLFF.

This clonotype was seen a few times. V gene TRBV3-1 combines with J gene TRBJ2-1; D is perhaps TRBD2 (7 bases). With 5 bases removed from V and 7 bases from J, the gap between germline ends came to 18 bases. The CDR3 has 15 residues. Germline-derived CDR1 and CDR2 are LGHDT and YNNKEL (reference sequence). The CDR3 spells CASSLGGGAGNEQFF. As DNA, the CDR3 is TGTGCCAGCAGCTTGGGTGGGGGGGCCGGTAATGAGCAGTTCTTC.

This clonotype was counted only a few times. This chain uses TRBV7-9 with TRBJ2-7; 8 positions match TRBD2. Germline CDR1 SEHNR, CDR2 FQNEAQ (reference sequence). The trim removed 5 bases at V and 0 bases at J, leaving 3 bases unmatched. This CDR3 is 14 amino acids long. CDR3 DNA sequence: TGTGCCAGCAGCGCAAGCGGGGGCTCCTACGAGCAGTACTTC. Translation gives CASSASGGSYEQYF.

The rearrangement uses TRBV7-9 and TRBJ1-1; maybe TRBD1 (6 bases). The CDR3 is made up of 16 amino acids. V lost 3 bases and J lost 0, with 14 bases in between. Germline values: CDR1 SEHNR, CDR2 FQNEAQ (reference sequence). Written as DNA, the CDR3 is TGTGCCAGCAGCTTGCCCGGGACAAGATTGAACACTGAAGCTTTCTTT. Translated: CASSLPGTRLNTEAFF.

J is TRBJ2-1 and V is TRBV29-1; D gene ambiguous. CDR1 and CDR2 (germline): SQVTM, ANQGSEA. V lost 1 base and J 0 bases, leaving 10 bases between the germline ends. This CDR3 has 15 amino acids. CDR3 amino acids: CSVEAPMSSYNEQFF. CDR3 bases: TGCAGCGTTGAAGCCCCTATGAGCTCCTACAATGAGCAGTTCTTC.

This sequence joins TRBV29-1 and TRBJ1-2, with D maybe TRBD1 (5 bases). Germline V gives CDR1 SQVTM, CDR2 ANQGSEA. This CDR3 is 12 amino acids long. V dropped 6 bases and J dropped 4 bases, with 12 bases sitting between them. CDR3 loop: CSVARQFYGYTF. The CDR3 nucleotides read TGCAGCGTCGCCAGACAGTTCTATGGCTACACCTTC.

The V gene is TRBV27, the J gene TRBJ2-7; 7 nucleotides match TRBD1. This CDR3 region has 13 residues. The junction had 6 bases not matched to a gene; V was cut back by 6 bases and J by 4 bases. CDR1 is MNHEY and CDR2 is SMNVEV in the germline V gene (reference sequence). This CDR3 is CASSGDRLYEQYF. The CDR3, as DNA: TGTGCCAGCAGCGGGGACAGACTATACGAGCAGTACTTC.

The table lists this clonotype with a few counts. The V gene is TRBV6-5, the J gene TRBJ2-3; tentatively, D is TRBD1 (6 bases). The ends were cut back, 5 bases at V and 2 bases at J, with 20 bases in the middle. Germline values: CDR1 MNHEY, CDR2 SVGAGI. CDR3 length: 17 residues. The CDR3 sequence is CASSTHIGTRFTDTQYF. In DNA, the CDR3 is TGTGCCAGCAGTACACACATCGGGACAAGATTCACAGATACGCAGTATTTT.

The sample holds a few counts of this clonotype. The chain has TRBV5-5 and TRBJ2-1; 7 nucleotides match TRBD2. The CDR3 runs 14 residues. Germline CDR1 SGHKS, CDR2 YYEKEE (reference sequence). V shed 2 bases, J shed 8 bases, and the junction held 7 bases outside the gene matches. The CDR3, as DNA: TGTGCCAGCAGCTTCCGCGGGGGAAGTTATGAGCAGTTCTTC. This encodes CASSFRGGSYEQFF.

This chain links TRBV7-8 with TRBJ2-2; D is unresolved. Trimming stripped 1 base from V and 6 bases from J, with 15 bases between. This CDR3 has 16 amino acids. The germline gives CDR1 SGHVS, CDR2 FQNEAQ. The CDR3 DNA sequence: TGTGCCAGCAGCTTAGTTTTAGGAGAGAGATCCGGGGAGCTGTTTTTT. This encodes CASSLVLGERSGELFF.

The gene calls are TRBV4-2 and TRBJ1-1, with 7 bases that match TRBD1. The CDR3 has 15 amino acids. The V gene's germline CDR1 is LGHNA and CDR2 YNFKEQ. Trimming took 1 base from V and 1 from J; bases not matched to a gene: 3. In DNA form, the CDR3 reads TGTGCCAGCAGCCAAGGACAGGGAGGGAACACTGAAGCTTTCTTT. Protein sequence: CASSQGQGGNTEAFF.

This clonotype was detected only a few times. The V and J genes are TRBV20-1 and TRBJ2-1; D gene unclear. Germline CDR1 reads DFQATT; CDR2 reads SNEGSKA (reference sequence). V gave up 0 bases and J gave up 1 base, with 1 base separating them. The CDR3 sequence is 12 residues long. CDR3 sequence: CSARESYNEQFF. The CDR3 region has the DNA TGCAGTGCTAGAGAGTCCTACAATGAGCAGTTCTTC.

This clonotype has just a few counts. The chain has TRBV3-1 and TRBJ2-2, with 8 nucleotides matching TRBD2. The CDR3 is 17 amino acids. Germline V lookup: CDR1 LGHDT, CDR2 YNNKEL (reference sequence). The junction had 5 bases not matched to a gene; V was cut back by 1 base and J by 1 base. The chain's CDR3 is CASSQGPSGRNTGELFF. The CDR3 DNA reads TGTGCCAGCAGCCAAGGGCCCAGCGGGAGGAACACCGGGGAGCTGTTTTTT. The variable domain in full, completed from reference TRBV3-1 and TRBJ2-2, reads DTAVSQTPKYLVTQMGNDKSIKCEQNLGHDTMYWYKQDSKKFLKIMFSYNNKELIINETVPNRFSPKSPDKAHLNLHINSLELGDSAVYFCASSQGPSGRNTGELFFGEGSRLTVL.

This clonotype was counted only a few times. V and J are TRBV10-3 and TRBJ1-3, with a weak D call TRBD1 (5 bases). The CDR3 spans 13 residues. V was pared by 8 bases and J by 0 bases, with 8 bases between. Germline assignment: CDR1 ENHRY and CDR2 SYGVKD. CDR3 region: CAIGDSSGNTIYF. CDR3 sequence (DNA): TGTGCCATCGGGGACTCCTCTGGAAACACCATATATTTT.

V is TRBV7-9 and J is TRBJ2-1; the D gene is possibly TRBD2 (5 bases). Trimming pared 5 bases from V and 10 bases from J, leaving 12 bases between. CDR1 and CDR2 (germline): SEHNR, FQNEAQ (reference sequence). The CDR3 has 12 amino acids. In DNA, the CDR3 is TGTGCCAGCAGCCCCTCGCGCGGGGAGCAGTTCTTC. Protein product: CASSPSRGEQFF. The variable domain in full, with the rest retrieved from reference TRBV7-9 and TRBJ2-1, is DTGVSQNPRHKITKRGQNVTFRCDPISEHNRLYWYRQTLGQGPEFLTYFQNEAQLEKSRLLSDRFSAERPKGSFSTLEIQRTEQGDSAMYLCASSPSRGEQFFGPGTRLTVL.

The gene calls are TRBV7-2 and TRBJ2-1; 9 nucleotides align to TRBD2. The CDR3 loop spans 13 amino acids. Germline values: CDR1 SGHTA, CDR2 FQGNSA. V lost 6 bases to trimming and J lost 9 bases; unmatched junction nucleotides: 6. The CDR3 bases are TGTGCCAGCAGTTCATATAGCGGGAGTGAGCAGTTCTTC. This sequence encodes CASSSYSGSEQFF.

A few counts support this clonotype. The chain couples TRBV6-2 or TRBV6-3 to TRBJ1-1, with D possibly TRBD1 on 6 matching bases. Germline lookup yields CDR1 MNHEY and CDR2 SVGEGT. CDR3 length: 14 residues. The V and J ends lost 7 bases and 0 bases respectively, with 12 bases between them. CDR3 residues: CASKGGRMNTEAFF. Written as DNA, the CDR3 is TGTGCCAGCAAAGGGGGACGCATGAACACTGAAGCTTTCTTT.